This section outlines one T cell receptor (beta chain) sequence together with its context. This entry comes from a study of shared T cell receptors in the human thymus. Repertoires were generated with immunoSEQ multiplex PCR, while TCRdb's copy carries only in-frame clones and drops some. This sample has 640,000 or so clones; roughly 86% occur once, and the top ten carry 0.0094%. Germline V lookup: CDR1 MDHEN, CDR2 SYDVKM. There are 15 residues in the CDR3. With 7 bases removed from V and 1 base from J, the gap between germline ends came to 16 bases. This same sample was also taken into another study, of human thymus T cells. From that second work: All donors were healthy Finnish infants who were undergoing corrective surgery to treat congenital heart defects. The thymus tissue came from resections taken during corrective heart surgery. Thymic and blood repertoires appeared to show biased V and J gene usage. Thymic TCR repertoires of unrelated people reportedly overlapped highly.

Specimen: thymocytes. The TCR sequence derives from a boy under two years old with a congenital heart defect. This chain uses TRBV28 with TRBJ1-1; D perhaps matches TRBD1 (6 bases). CDR3 sequence: CASTLSGGPNTEAFF. In DNA, the CDR3 is TGTGCCAGCACCTTGAGTGGGGGCCCGAACACTGAAGCTTTCTTT.